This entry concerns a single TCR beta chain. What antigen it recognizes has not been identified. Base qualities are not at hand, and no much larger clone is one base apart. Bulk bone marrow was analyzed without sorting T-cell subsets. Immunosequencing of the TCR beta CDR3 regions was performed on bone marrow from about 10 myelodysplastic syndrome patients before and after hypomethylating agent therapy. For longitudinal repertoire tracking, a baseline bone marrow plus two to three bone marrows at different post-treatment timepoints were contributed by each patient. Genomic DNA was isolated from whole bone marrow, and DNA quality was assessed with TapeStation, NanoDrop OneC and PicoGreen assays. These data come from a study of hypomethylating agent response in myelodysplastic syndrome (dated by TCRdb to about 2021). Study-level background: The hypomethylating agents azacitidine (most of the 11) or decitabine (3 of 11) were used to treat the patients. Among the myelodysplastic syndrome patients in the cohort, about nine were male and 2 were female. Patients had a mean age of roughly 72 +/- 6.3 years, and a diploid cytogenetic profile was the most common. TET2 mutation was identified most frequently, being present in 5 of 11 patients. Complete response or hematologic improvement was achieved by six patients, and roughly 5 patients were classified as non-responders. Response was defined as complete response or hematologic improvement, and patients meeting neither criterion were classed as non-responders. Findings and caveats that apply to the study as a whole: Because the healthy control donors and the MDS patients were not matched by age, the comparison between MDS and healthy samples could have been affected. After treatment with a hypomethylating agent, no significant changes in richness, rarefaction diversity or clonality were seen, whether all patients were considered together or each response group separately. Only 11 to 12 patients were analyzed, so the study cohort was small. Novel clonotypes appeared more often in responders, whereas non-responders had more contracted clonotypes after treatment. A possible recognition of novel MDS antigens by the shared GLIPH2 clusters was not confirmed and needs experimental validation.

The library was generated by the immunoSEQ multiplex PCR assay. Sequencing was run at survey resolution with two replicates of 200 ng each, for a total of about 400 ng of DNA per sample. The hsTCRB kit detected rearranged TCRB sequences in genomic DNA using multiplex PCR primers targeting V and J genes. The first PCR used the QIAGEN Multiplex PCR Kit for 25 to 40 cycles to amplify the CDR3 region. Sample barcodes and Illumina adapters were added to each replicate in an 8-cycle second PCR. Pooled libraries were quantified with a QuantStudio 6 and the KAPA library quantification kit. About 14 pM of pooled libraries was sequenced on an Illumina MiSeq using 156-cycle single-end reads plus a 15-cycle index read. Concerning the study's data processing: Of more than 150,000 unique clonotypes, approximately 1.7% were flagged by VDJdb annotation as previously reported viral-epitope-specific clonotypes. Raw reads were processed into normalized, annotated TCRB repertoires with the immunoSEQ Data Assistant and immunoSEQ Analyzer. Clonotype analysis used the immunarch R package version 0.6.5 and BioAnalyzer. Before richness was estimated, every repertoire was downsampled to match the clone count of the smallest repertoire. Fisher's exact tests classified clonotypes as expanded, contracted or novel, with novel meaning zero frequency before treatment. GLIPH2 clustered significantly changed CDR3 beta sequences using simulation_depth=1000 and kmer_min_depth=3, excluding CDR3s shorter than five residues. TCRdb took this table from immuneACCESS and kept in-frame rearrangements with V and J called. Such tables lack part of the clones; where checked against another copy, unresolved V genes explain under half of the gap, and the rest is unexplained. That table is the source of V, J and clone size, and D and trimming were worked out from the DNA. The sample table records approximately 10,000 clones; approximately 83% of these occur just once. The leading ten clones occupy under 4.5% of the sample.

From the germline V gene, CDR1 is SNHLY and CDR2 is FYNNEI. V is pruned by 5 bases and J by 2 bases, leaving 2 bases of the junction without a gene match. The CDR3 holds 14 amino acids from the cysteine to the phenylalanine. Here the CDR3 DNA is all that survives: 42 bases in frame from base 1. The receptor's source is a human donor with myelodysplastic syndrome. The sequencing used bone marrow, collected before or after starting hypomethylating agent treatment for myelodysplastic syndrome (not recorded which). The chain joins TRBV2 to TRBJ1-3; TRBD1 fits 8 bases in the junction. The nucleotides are TGTGCCAGCAGTCCGGACAGGGCTGGAAACACCATATATTTT. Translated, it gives CASSPDRAGNTIYF.